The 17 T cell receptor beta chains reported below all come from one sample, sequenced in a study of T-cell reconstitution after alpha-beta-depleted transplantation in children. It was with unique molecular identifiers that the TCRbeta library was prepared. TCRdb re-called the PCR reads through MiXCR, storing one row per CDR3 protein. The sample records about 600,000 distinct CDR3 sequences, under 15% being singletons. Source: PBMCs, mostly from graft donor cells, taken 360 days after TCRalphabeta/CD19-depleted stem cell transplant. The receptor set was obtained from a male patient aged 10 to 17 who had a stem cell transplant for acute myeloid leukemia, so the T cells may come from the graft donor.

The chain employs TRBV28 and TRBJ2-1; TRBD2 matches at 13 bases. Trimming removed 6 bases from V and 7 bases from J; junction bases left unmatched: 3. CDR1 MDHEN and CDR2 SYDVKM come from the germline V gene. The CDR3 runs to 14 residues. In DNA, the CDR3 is TGTGCCAGCAGACTAGCGGGAGGGGAAAATGAGCAGTTCTTC. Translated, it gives CASRLAGGENEQFF.

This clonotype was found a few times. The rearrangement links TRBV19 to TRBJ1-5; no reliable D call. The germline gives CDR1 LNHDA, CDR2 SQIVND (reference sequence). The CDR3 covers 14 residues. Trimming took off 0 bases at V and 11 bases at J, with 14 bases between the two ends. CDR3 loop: CASSIDHVASTQHF. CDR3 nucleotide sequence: TGTGCCAGTAGTATAGATCATGTGGCTTCGACCCAGCATTTT. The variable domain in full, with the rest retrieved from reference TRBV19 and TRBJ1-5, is DGGITQSPKYLFRKEGQNVTLSCEQNLNHDAMYWYRQDPGQGLRLIYYSQIVNDFQKGDIAEGYSVSREKKESFPLTVTSAQKNPTAFYLCASSIDHVASTQHFGDGTRLSIL.

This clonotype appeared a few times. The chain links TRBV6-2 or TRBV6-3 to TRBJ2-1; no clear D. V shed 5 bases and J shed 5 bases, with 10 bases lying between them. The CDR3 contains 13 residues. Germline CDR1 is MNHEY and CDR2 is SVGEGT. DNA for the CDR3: TGTGCCAGCAGTCAAAGGGAAGACAATGAGCAGTTCTTC. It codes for CASSQREDNEQFF.

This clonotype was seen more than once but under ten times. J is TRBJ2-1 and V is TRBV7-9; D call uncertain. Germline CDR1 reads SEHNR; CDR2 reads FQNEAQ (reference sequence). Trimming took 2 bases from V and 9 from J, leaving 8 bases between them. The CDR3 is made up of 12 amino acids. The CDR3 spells CASSLFVAEQFF. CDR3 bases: TGTGCCAGCAGCTTATTTGTGGCTGAGCAGTTCTTC. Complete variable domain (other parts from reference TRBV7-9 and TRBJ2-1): DTGVSQNPRHKITKRGQNVTFRCDPISEHNRLYWYRQTLGQGPEFLTYFQNEAQLEKSRLLSDRFSAERPKGSFSTLEIQRTEQGDSAMYLCASSLFVAEQFFGPGTRLTVL.

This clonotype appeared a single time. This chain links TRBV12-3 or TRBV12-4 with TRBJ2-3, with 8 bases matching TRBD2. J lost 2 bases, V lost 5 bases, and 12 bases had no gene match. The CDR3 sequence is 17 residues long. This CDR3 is CASSLRGGADNTDTQYF. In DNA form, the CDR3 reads TGTGCCAGCAGTCTCCGGGGGGGCGCGGATAACACAGATACGCAGTATTTT.

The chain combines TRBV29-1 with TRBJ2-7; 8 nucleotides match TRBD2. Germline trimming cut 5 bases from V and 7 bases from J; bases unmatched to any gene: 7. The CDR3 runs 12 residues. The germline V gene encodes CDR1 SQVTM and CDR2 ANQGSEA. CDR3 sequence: CSVRGGSREQYF. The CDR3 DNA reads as TGCAGCGTTCGGGGGGGTTCGAGGGAGCAGTACTTC.

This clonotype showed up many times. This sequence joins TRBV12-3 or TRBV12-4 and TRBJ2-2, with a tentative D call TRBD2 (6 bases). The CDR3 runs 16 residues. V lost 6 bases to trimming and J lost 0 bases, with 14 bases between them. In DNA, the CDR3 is TGTGCCAGCAGCCTGCTGGGGGGACCGAACACCGGGGAGCTGTTTTTT. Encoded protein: CASSLLGGPNTGELFF.

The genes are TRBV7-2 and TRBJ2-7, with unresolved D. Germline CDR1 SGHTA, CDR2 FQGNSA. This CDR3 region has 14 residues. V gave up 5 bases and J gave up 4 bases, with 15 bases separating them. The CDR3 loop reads CASSRPKGGYEQYF. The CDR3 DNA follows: TGTGCCAGCAGCAGACCTAAGGGCGGATACGAGCAGTACTTC.

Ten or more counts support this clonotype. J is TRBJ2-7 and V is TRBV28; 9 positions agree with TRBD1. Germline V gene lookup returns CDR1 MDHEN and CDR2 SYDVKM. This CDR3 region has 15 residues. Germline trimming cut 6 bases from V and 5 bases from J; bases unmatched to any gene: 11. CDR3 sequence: CASRDVDRGSDEQYF. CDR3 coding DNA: TGTGCCAGCAGGGATGTGGACAGGGGAAGCGACGAGCAGTACTTC. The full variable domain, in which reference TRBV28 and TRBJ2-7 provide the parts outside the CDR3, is DVKVTQSSRYLVKRTGEKVFLECVQDMDHENMFWYRQDPGLGLRLIYFSYDVKMKEKGDIPEGYSVSREKKERFSLILESASTNQTSMYLCASRDVDRGSDEQYFGPGTRLTVT.

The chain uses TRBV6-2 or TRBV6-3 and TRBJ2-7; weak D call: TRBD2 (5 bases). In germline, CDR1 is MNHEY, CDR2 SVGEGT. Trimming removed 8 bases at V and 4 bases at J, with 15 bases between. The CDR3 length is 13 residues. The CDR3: CASGQSREYEQYF. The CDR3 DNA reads TGTGCCAGCGGCCAAAGCCGGGAATACGAGCAGTACTTC.

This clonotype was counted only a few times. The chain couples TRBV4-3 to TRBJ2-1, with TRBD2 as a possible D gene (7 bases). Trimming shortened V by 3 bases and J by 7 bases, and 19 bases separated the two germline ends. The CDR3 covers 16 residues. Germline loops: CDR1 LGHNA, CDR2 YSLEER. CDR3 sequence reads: CASSQESEGGWNEQFF. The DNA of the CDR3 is TGCGCCAGCAGCCAGGAAAGCGAGGGGGGGTGGAATGAGCAGTTCTTC.

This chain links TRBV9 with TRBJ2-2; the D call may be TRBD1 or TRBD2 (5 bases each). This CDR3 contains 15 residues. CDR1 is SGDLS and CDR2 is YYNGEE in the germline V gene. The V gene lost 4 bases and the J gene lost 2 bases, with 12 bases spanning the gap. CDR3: CASSPRAGNTGELFF. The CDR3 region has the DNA TGTGCCAGCAGCCCCAGGGCGGGTAACACCGGGGAGCTGTTTTTT.

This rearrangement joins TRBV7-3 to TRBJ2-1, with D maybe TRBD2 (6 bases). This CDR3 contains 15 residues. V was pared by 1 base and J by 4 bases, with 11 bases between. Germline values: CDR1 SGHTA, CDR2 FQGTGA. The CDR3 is CASSLSSGLYNEQFF. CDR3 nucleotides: TGTGCCAGCAGCTTAAGTTCGGGACTTTACAATGAGCAGTTCTTC.

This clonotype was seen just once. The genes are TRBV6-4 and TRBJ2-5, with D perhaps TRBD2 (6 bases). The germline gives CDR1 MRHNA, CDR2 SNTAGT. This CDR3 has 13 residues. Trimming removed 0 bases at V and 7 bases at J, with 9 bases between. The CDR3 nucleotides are TGTGCCAGCAGTGACTCGATGGGAGGGACCCAGTACTTC. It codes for CASSDSMGGTQYF.

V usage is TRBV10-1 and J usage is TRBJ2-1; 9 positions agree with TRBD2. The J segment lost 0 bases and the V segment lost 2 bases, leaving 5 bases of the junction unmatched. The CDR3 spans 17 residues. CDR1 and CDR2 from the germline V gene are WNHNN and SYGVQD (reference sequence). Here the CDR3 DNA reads TGCGCCAGCAGTGAGAAAACTAGCGGGCTCTCCTACAATGAGCAGTTCTTC. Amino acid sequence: CASSEKTSGLSYNEQFF.

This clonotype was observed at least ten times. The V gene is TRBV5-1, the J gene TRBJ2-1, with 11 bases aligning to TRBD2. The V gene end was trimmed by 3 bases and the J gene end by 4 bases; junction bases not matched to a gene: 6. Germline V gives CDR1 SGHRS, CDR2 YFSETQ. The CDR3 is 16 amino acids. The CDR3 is CASSSQLAGVYNEQFF. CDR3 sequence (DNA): TGCGCCAGCAGCTCCCAACTAGCGGGAGTTTACAATGAGCAGTTCTTC.

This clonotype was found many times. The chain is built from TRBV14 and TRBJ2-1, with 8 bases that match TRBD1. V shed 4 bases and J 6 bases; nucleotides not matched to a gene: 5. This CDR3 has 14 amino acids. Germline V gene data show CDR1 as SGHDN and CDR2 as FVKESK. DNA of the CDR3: TGTGCCAGCAGCCCGTGGACAGGGACCAATGAGCAGTTCTTC. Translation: CASSPWTGTNEQFF.